These T cell receptor beta chains were read from a single sample in a study of T cells in localized non-small cell lung cancer. Only in-frame clones appear in the TCRdb table, and some are missing; sequencing was by immunoSEQ multiplex PCR. Of more than 12,000 clones listed, around 85% are singletons. The specimen was peripheral blood, collected before any cancer treatment. These receptors came from a female donor older than 55 with stage I squamous cell lung carcinoma. CDR3s include the opening cysteine and the closing phenylalanine or tryptophan. D genes are given only for firm matches. Where a row states a size, it is once, few, many or the class of an expanded clone; other rows omit it.

j_call clone_size v_call d_call cdr3_nt cdr3_aa
TRBJ1-1 . TRBV11-2 TRBD1 TGTGCCAGCAGCTCAGGGACAGGGGGTGAAGCTTTCTTT CASSSGTGGEAFF
TRBJ1-2 once TRBV5-6 . TGTGCCAGCAGCTTGGTTGCCTATGGCTACACCTTC CASSLVAYGYTF
TRBJ2-1 . TRBV14 . TGTGCCAGCAGCCGACGGATAGGGGCCCTCTTGGGGGAGCAGTTCTTC CASSRRIGALLGEQFF
TRBJ1-5 once TRBV2 . TGTGCCAGCAGTGTTTTAAGGGCCGAGGGTCAGCCCCAGCATTTT CASSVLRAEGQPQHF
TRBJ1-1 . TRBV19 TRBD1 TGTGCCAGTAGCCTCAGGGGGCCCTTGAACACTGAAGCTTTCTTT CASSLRGPLNTEAFF
TRBJ1-1 few TRBV6-5 TRBD1 TGTGCCAGCAGGACAGGGGGGTTAATGAACACTGAAGCTTTCTTT CASRTGGLMNTEAFF
TRBJ1-6 . TRBV30 . TGTGCCTGGAGTTTGAGTGGGAATTCACCCCTCCACTTT CAWSLSGNSPLHF
TRBJ1-2 . TRBV4-1 . TGCGCCAGCAGCCAAGAACCTTACGGGGGCTATGGCTACACCTTC CASSQEPYGGYGYTF
TRBJ2-7 . TRBV6-1 TRBD1 TGTGCCAGCGTCAGTAGGGGACAGGGTCCCCACGAGCAGTACTTC CASVSRGQGPHEQYF
TRBJ2-3 . TRBV6-1 . TGTGCCAGCAGTGAAGCGAGGGCAAATACGCAGTATTTT CASSEARANTQYF
TRBJ1-1 . TRBV11-3 . TGTGCCAGCAGCTTAGAGGGGGACACTGAAGCTTTCTTT CASSLEGDTEAFF
TRBJ1-4 . TRBV7-7 . TGTGCCAGCTCAAGGACAGCTAATGAAAAACTGTTTTTT CASSRTANEKLFF
TRBJ2-7 . TRBV5-5 TRBD1 TGTGCCAGCAGCTCCGGGACAGGGGGCGAGCAGTACTTC CASSSGTGGEQYF
TRBJ2-2 . TRBV27 . TGTGCCAGCAGTTTCTCGACGGGCGGGGAGCTGTTTTTT CASSFSTGGELFF
TRBJ1-2 . TRBV10-2 . TGCGCCAGCAGTGATTTGGGGGACTATGGCTACACCTTC CASSDLGDYGYTF
TRBJ1-1 few TRBV9 . TGTGCCAGCAGTCCCCTCCCAGGTCACACTGAAGCTTTCTTT CASSPLPGHTEAFF
TRBJ1-4 . TRBV20-1 . TGCAGTGCTAGAGACGGAAAACTGTTTTTT CSARDGKLFF
TRBJ1-5 . TRBV18 TRBD1 TGTGCCAGCTCACAGACAGGGGGCAATCAGCCCCAGCATTTT CASSQTGGNQPQHF
TRBJ2-7 . TRBV4-2 . TGTGCCAGCAGCCAAGAGACTACTTACGAGCAGTACTTC CASSQETTYEQYF
TRBJ1-5 . TRBV28 . TGTGCCAGCAGCCTTAGGAGGGGTGGCAATCAGCCCCAGCATTTT CASSLRRGGNQPQHF
TRBJ1-1 once TRBV5-1 . TGCGCCAGCAGCTTGGACAGGCAAGCTTTCTTT CASSLDRQAFF
TRBJ1-3 . TRBV4-2 . TGTGCCAGCAGCCAAGATCGGGGAACTGGAAACACCATATATTTT CASSQDRGTGNTIYF
TRBJ2-3 . TRBV14 . TGTGCCAGCAGCAAAGACCGAAGGGTTCAGTATTTT CASSKDRRVQYF
TRBJ2-2 . TRBV15 . TGTGCCACCAGCAGAGGGGGCAGCGGGGAGCTGTTTTTT CATSRGGSGELFF
TRBJ1-5 . TRBV10-3 . TGTGCCATCAGTGGACAGCTTAATCAGCCCCAGCATTTT CAISGQLNQPQHF
TRBJ2-2 . TRBV6-1 . TGTGCCAGCAGTGAGGTCGGGGAGCTGTTTTTT CASSEVGELFF
TRBJ2-5 . TRBV11-2 . TGTGCCAGCAGCTTAAATCCGCAAGAGACCCAGTACTTC CASSLNPQETQYF
TRBJ1-1 . TRBV9 TRBD1 TGTGCCAGCAGCGTAGATGGCAGGGGGGCTTCGGCTTTCTTT CASSVDGRGASAFF
TRBJ1-2 . TRBV6-1 . TGTGCCAGCAGTGTGGGGACGGGTGGCTACACCTTC CASSVGTGGYTF
TRBJ1-2 . TRBV10-3 . TGTGCCATCATGCCAGGGCCGGACTATGGCTACACCTTC CAIMPGPDYGYTF